These 30 T cell receptor beta chains were sequenced from one sample in a study of cytomegalovirus exposure and HLA in healthy donors. In the PCR, 60 Vbeta and 13 Jbeta primers were used. Some clones are missing from TCRdb's copy, which holds only in-frame ones; the method was immunoSEQ multiplex PCR. The sample holds about 160,000 clones. Sequenced material: PBMCs. The receptors were sampled from a woman aged 45-65 years in good health and CMV-seronegative.

This chain connects TRBV6-5 to TRBJ1-1; a weak D match, TRBD1 (5 bases). Trimming stripped 6 bases from V and 6 bases from J, with 14 bases between. The germline CDR1 and CDR2 sequences are MNHEY and SVGAGI. The CDR3 totals 13 residues. CDR3: CASRKTQGPEAFF. The DNA for the CDR3 is TGTGCCAGCAGAAAGACTCAGGGCCCTGAAGCTTTCTTT.

The chain has TRBV5-1 and TRBJ2-2; 7 nucleotides agree with TRBD1. This CDR3 has 17 residues. The V segment lost 0 bases and the J segment 0 bases; nucleotides outside the gene matches: 5. In germline, CDR1 is SGHRS, CDR2 YFSETQ. Here the CDR3 reads CASSLETGSSNTGELFF. CDR3 nucleotide sequence: TGCGCCAGCAGCTTGGAGACAGGGAGCTCGAACACCGGGGAGCTGTTTTTT.

V and J are TRBV7-2 and TRBJ2-3; 7 positions match TRBD2. Germline assignment: CDR1 SGHTA and CDR2 FQGNSA. The CDR3 spans 16 residues. The J segment lost 2 bases and the V segment lost 5 bases, leaving 10 bases of the junction unmatched. CDR3 in DNA: TGTGCCAGCAGCAAATACCCTAGCGGAGCCACAGATACGCAGTATTTT. Translating gives CASSKYPSGATDTQYF. Variable domain in full (rest from reference TRBV7-2 and TRBJ2-3): GAGVSQSPSNKVTEKGKDVELRCDPISGHTALYWYRQSLGQGLEFLIYFQGNSAPDKSGLPSDRFSAERTGGSVSTLTIQRTQQEDSAVYLCASSKYPSGATDTQYFGPGTRLTVL.

The V call is TRBV6-1, the J call TRBJ2-5, with 7 positions matching TRBD1. This CDR3 is built from 14 residues. CDR1 is MNHNS and CDR2 is SASEGT in the germline V gene. J gave up 0 bases and V 11 bases, and 9 bases lay outside the gene matches. This chain's CDR3 is CACRQGPNQETQYF. CDR3 DNA: TGTGCCTGCCGACAGGGCCCTAACCAAGAGACCCAGTACTTC.

The chain joins TRBV7-2 to TRBJ2-2; D remains unclear. Germline lookup yields CDR1 SGHTA and CDR2 FQGNSA. The CDR3 spans 13 residues. Trimming removed 4 bases from V and 0 bases from J, with 3 bases in between. CDR3 region: CASSSPNTGELFF. Here the CDR3 DNA reads TGTGCCAGCAGCTCTCCGAACACCGGGGAGCTGTTTTTT.

The chain links TRBV5-1 to TRBJ2-7; 9 positions agree with TRBD2. CDR3 length: 15 residues. Germline trimming cut 0 bases from V and 8 bases from J; bases unmatched to any gene: 9. The germline CDR1 and CDR2 sequences are SGHRS and YFSETQ. This CDR3 reads CASSLAGGSGSQQYF. DNA for the CDR3: TGCGCCAGCAGCTTGGCCGGGGGTAGCGGGAGCCAGCAGTACTTC.

The rearrangement links TRBV19 to TRBJ2-7; D perhaps matches TRBD2 (5 bases). The germline V and J ends were trimmed by 9 bases and 2 bases, with 11 bases remaining between them. The CDR3 totals 12 residues. Germline V gene lookup returns CDR1 LNHDA and CDR2 SQIVND (reference sequence). The CDR3 region is CARGSGTYEQYF. As DNA, the CDR3 is TGTGCCAGGGGGAGCGGAACCTACGAGCAGTACTTC. Using reference TRBV19 and TRBJ2-7 for the parts outside the CDR3, the full variable domain is DGGITQSPKYLFRKEGQNVTLSCEQNLNHDAMYWYRQDPGQGLRLIYYSQIVNDFQKGDIAEGYSVSREKKESFPLTVTSAQKNPTAFYLCARGSGTYEQYFGPGTRLTVT.

The chain couples TRBV5-6 to TRBJ1-1; D gene uncertain. Germline V gene lookup returns CDR1 SGHDT and CDR2 YYEEEE. The CDR3 is 12 residues long. The V end was cut by 0 bases, the J end by 5 bases, with 5 bases between. CDR3 in amino acids: CASSLVETEAFF. The DNA for the CDR3 is TGTGCCAGCAGCTTGGTTGAGACTGAAGCTTTCTTT.

The rearrangement joins TRBV6-1 to TRBJ1-1; D remains unclear. CDR3 length: 11 amino acids. Per germline, CDR1 MNHNS and CDR2 SASEGT. V gave up 8 bases and J gave up 8 bases, with 12 bases separating them. The CDR3 here is CASWSVQEAFF. CDR3 DNA: TGTGCCAGCTGGTCAGTACAGGAAGCTTTCTTT.

The V call is TRBV18, the J call TRBJ2-7, with 8 positions matching TRBD1. This CDR3 is 14 amino acids long. CDR1 and CDR2 from the germline V gene are KGHSH and LQKENI. Germline trimming cut 2 bases from V and 7 bases from J; bases unmatched to any gene: 7. CDR3 region: CASSPGRDRMEQYF. In DNA, the CDR3 is TGTGCCAGCTCACCAGGACGGGACAGGATGGAGCAGTACTTC. Complete variable domain (other parts from reference TRBV18 and TRBJ2-7): NAGVMQNPRHLVRRRGQEARLRCSPMKGHSHVYWYRQLPEEGLKFMVYLQKENIIDESGMPKERFSAEFPKEGPSILRIQQVVRGDSAAYFCASSPGRDRMEQYFGPGTRLTVT.

The chain couples TRBV11-3 to TRBJ2-2; D is perhaps TRBD2 (5 bases). This CDR3 is 16 amino acids long. Deletions cut 1 base from V and 0 bases from J, with 9 bases between. Germline values: CDR1 SGHNT, CDR2 YENEEA. The CDR3 is CASSLGSGANTGELFF. The CDR3 DNA is TGTGCCAGCAGCTTAGGGAGCGGAGCGAACACCGGGGAGCTGTTTTTT.

The CDR3: CASTWEGTYTEAFF. The CDR3 nucleotides read TGTGCCAGCACCTGGGAGGGAACATATACTGAAGCTTTCTTT. The V call is TRBV7-2, the J call TRBJ1-1; no clear D gene. This CDR3 spans 14 amino acids. Trimming shortened V by 7 bases and J by 5 bases, and 17 bases separated the two germline ends. Germline values: CDR1 SGHTA, CDR2 FQGNSA.

V and J are TRBV19 and TRBJ2-1, with 7 bases identical to TRBD2. The CDR3 is 16 amino acids. Germline assignment: CDR1 LNHDA and CDR2 SQIVND (reference sequence). V lost 5 bases, J lost 6 bases, and 13 bases stayed unmatched. This CDR3 reads CASSLERLADFNEQFF. As DNA, the CDR3 is TGTGCCAGTAGTCTCGAGCGCCTAGCGGATTTCAATGAGCAGTTCTTC.

This chain connects TRBV30 to TRBJ1-3; 7 nucleotides line up with TRBD1. Germline assignment: CDR1 GTSNPN and CDR2 SVGIG (reference sequence). V was clipped by 1 base and J by 9 bases; unmatched bases: 3. This CDR3 contains 12 residues. CDR3 amino acids: CAWSGTGFTIYF. The CDR3 DNA sequence: TGTGCCTGGAGTGGGACAGGCTTCACCATATATTTT.

The chain joins TRBV7-9 to TRBJ1-1; D gene uncertain. V was trimmed by 3 bases and J by 3 bases, leaving 8 bases between them. The CDR3 has 13 amino acids. CDR1 is SEHNR, CDR2 FQNEAQ, per germline (reference sequence). The CDR3 reads CASSFWQDTEAFF. In DNA, the CDR3 is TGTGCCAGCAGCTTTTGGCAGGACACTGAAGCTTTCTTT.

The chain joins TRBV28 to TRBJ1-6; TRBD1 is a possible D gene (6 bases). V was trimmed by 2 bases and J by 4 bases, leaving 15 bases between them. Germline V gene data show CDR1 as MDHEN and CDR2 as SYDVKM. The CDR3 contains 17 residues. The CDR3 DNA reads TGTGCCAGCAGTTTAGGTCAGGGGATGGCTTATAATTCACCCCTCCACTTT. It yields the protein CASSLGQGMAYNSPLHF. The full variable domain, in which reference TRBV28 and TRBJ1-6 provide the parts outside the CDR3, is DVKVTQSSRYLVKRTGEKVFLECVQDMDHENMFWYRQDPGLGLRLIYFSYDVKMKEKGDIPEGYSVSREKKERFSLILESASTNQTSMYLCASSLGQGMAYNSPLHFGNGTRLTVT.

This chain connects TRBV4-2 to TRBJ2-1, with 8 bases that match TRBD1. The CDR3 is made up of 18 amino acids. CDR1 and CDR2 from the germline V gene are LGHNA and YNFKEQ. Unmatched junction bases numbered 9, after V lost 0 bases and J lost 2 bases. The chain's CDR3 is CASSQDSLGQVPYNEQFF. For the CDR3, the DNA is TGTGCCAGCAGCCAAGATTCCTTGGGACAGGTTCCCTACAATGAGCAGTTCTTC.

The J gene is TRBJ2-3, the V gene TRBV28; 7 positions agree with TRBD2. CDR3 length: 16 residues. Germline V gives CDR1 MDHEN, CDR2 SYDVKM. Losses at the gene ends were 1 base for V and 2 bases for J; bases not matched to a gene: 6. DNA for the CDR3: TGTGCCAGCAGTTTATTGGCGGGGGATTTCACAGATACGCAGTATTTT. Amino acids: CASSLLAGDFTDTQYF.

V is TRBV7-2 and J is TRBJ1-1; 8 nucleotides line up with TRBD1. Germline lookup yields CDR1 SGHTA and CDR2 FQGNSA. The CDR3 is made up of 16 amino acids. V lost 4 bases to trimming and J lost 6 bases; unmatched junction nucleotides: 13. The CDR3 loop reads CASSSFGQGRRAEAFF. The DNA for the CDR3 is TGTGCCAGCAGCTCATTCGGACAGGGCCGGAGGGCTGAAGCTTTCTTT. Drawing the rest from reference TRBV7-2 and TRBJ1-1, the complete variable domain is GAGVSQSPSNKVTEKGKDVELRCDPISGHTALYWYRQSLGQGLEFLIYFQGNSAPDKSGLPSDRFSAERTGGSVSTLTIQRTQQEDSAVYLCASSSFGQGRRAEAFFGQGTRLTVV.

The chain combines TRBV11-1 with TRBJ2-2; D is perhaps TRBD1 (5 bases). Germline CDR1 reads SGHAT; CDR2 reads FQDESV (reference sequence). Trimming took 5 bases from V and 5 from J, leaving 9 bases between them. The CDR3 has 13 amino acids. The CDR3 bases are TGTGCCAGCAGCAGGGGAAGAACCGGGGAGCTGTTTTTT. The encoded protein is CASSRGRTGELFF.

The chain employs TRBV21-1 and TRBJ2-5; the table gives TRBD1 as D, unverified against the DNA. TRBV21-1 is flagged as a pseudogene. The CDR3 has 15 residues. CDR3: CASSKMDRAGETQYF. CDR3 DNA sequence: TGTGCCAGCAGCAAAATGGACAGGGCCGGTGAGACCCAGTACTTC.

The J gene is TRBJ1-4, the V gene TRBV30; D uncertain. In germline, CDR1 is GTSNPN, CDR2 SVGIG (reference sequence). The CDR3 extends over 14 amino acids. Between the trimmed V and J ends, which lost 7 bases and 7 bases, there was a span of 19 bases. This CDR3 reads CASALRGSREKLFF. The CDR3 nucleotides read TGTGCCTCGGCCCTGCGGGGATCGCGTGAAAAACTGTTTTTT.

The genes are TRBV5-6 and TRBJ1-2; D possibly corresponds to TRBD1 (6 bases). Trimming removed 9 bases from V and 4 bases from J, with 16 bases in between. CDR1 is SGHDT, CDR2 YYEEEE, per germline. The CDR3 length is 13 residues. CDR3 in amino acids: CATAGGGLYGYTF. The CDR3 nucleotides read TGTGCCACCGCCGGGGGGGGCCTCTATGGCTACACCTTC.

The rearrangement uses TRBV9 and TRBJ2-2, with TRBD1 as a possible D gene (7 bases). Trimming cost V 0 bases and J 0 bases, with 24 bases left between them. The CDR3 length is 21 residues. The germline gives CDR1 SGDLS, CDR2 YYNGEE. This chain's CDR3 is CASSVATGGGGGTANTGELFF. DNA for the CDR3: TGTGCCAGCAGCGTAGCTACGGGTGGAGGAGGGGGCACCGCGAACACCGGGGAGCTGTTTTTT.

The chain couples TRBV15 to TRBJ1-1; D unclear. The CDR3 is 13 amino acids. The V gene's germline CDR1 is LNHNV and CDR2 YYDKDF (reference sequence). V shed 1 base and J shed 7 bases, with 10 bases lying between them. CDR3 protein: CATSRAYRGEAFF. Written as DNA, the CDR3 is TGTGCCACCAGCAGAGCTTACCGGGGTGAAGCTTTCTTT. Filled out from reference TRBV15 and TRBJ1-1, the complete variable domain reads DAMVIQNPRYQVTQFGKPVTLSCSQTLNHNVMYWYQQKSSQAPKLLFHYYDKDFNNEADTPDNFQSRRPNTSFCFLDIRSPGLGDTAMYLCATSRAYRGEAFFGQGTRLTVV.

The chain employs TRBV19 and TRBJ2-1, with D possibly being TRBD2 (6 bases). Germline-derived CDR1 and CDR2 are LNHDA and SQIVND (reference sequence). The CDR3 spans 16 residues. V was pared by 0 bases and J by 6 bases, with 15 bases between. DNA of the CDR3: TGTGCCAGTAGTATAGACGGAGGAGGGCCTGGCAATGAGCAGTTCTTC. It specifies CASSIDGGGPGNEQFF.

The J gene is TRBJ2-7, the V gene TRBV12-5, with TRBD1 as a possible D gene (5 bases). The CDR3 loop spans 15 amino acids. The germline V gene has CDR1 LGHNT and CDR2 FRNRAP. The ends were cut back, 0 bases at V and 2 bases at J, with 11 bases in the middle. The CDR3 region is CASGLVPDSPYEQYF. The CDR3 nucleotides are TGTGCTAGTGGTTTGGTACCCGACAGCCCCTACGAGCAGTACTTC.

J is TRBJ2-7 and V is TRBV6-5; 10 bases line up with TRBD1. The CDR3 covers 14 residues. The V gene end was trimmed by 6 bases and the J gene end by 4 bases; junction bases not matched to a gene: 6. From germline, CDR1 is MNHEY and CDR2 SVGAGI. The CDR3 bases are TGTGCCAGCAGAGGGGACAGGGGATATTACGAGCAGTACTTC. This sequence encodes CASRGDRGYYEQYF.

The chain couples TRBV2 to TRBJ2-2; weak D call: TRBD2 (5 bases). Trimming took off 6 bases at V and 8 bases at J, with 19 bases between the two ends. Looked up from germline, CDR1 is SNHLY and CDR2 is FYNNEI. This CDR3 has 15 residues. The CDR3 loop reads CASSTNKGVGGELFF. The CDR3 DNA sequence: TGTGCCAGCAGCACGAACAAGGGAGTGGGGGGGGAGCTGTTTTTT. Based on the CDR3 plus reference TRBV2 and TRBJ2-2, the full variable domain is EPEVTQTPSHQVTQMGQEVILRCVPISNHLYFYWYRQILGQKVEFLVSFYNNEISEKSEIFDDQFSVERPDGSNFTLKIRSTKLEDSAMYFCASSTNKGVGGELFFGEGSRLTVL.

The V and J genes are TRBV5-3 and TRBJ2-1; 9 bases agree with TRBD1. TRBV5-3 is labeled an ORF, and its function is uncertain. The CDR3 totals 15 residues. J gave up 4 bases and V 4 bases, and 6 bases lay outside the gene matches. The CDR3 spells CARSVPGQGYNEQFF. CDR3 bases: TGTGCCAGAAGCGTACCGGGACAGGGATACAATGAGCAGTTCTTC.